Listed here are 13 T cell receptor beta chains from one sample, sequenced in a study of blood T cell repertoires in COVID-19. Assay: immunoSEQ multiplex PCR; the TCRdb copy retains only in-frame clones and omits some. The sample shows fewer than 250,000 clones, 80% to 90% of them seen only once. Sequenced: PBMCs or T cells enriched from blood (not recorded which). Receptors were obtained from a young woman with acute COVID-19.

The rearrangement links TRBV3-1 (or the pseudogene TRBV3-2) to TRBJ2-3; 15 nucleotides match TRBD2. CDR1 LGHDT and CDR2 YNNKEL come from the germline V gene (reference sequence). The CDR3 contains 17 residues. V was clipped by 5 bases and J by 2 bases; unmatched bases: 5. The CDR3 sequence: CASSGTSGGYATDTQYF. DNA of the CDR3: TGTGCCAGCAGCGGGACTAGCGGGGGGTACGCCACAGATACGCAGTATTTT.

The gene calls are TRBV5-5 and TRBJ1-4, with 7 bases matching TRBD1. This CDR3 region has 15 residues. Looked up from germline, CDR1 is SGHKS and CDR2 is YYEKEE (reference sequence). The junction had 11 bases not matched to a gene; V was cut back by 4 bases and J by 8 bases. This CDR3 reads CASSVYRGVGEKLFF. The CDR3 DNA sequence: TGTGCCAGCAGCGTATACAGGGGCGTTGGCGAAAAACTGTTTTTT.

The V and J genes are TRBV5-1 and TRBJ1-1; TRBD1 is a possible D gene (5 bases). Germline CDR1 SGHRS, CDR2 YFSETQ. CDR3 length: 13 residues. Trimming removed 0 bases at V and 7 bases at J, with 10 bases between. As DNA, the CDR3 is TGCGCCAGCAGCTTGGTTCCGGGGGATGAAGCTTTCTTT. Translating it yields CASSLVPGDEAFF.

The chain recombines TRBV5-8 with TRBJ1-2, with a weak D call TRBD1 (6 bases). The CDR3 has 13 amino acids. V was cut by 0 bases and J by 7 bases, with 10 bases left in between. Germline lookup yields CDR1 SGHTS and CDR2 YDEGEE. The CDR3 reads CASSLVIGGGYTF. The CDR3 DNA reads TGTGCCAGCAGCTTGGTGATAGGGGGTGGCTACACCTTC.

The chain is built from TRBV6-2 or TRBV6-3 and TRBJ1-1; D may be TRBD1 (6 bases). V gave up 7 bases and J gave up 8 bases, with 17 bases separating them. Per germline, CDR1 MNHEY and CDR2 SVGEGT. This CDR3 has 13 residues. The CDR3 protein is CASTYRPGAEAFF. CDR3 in DNA: TGTGCCAGCACTTATCGGCCAGGGGCAGAAGCTTTCTTT.

This sequence joins TRBV5-1 and TRBJ2-1; 7 nucleotides match TRBD1. The CDR3 contains 15 residues. V dropped 5 bases and J dropped 0; count of bases not matched to a gene: 5. Germline V gene data show CDR1 as SGHRS and CDR2 as YFSETQ. The CDR3 nucleotides read TGCGCCAGCAGACAGGGGCCTAGCTCCTACAATGAGCAGTTCTTC. It yields the protein CASRQGPSSYNEQFF.

The chain uses TRBV29-1 and TRBJ1-2; TRBD1 matches 7 bases. The CDR3 consists of 15 residues. The J segment lost 8 bases and the V segment lost 7 bases, leaving 19 bases of the junction unmatched. Germline CDR1 is SQVTM and CDR2 is ANQGSEA. CDR3 sequence reads: CSALGTASSPKGYTF. The DNA of the CDR3 is TGCAGCGCCCTCGGGACAGCCTCTTCCCCGAAGGGCTACACCTTC.

The genes are TRBV7-8 and TRBJ2-7; a possible D gene is TRBD2 (7 bases). The CDR3 is 15 residues long. Germline CDR1 is SGHVS and CDR2 is FQNEAQ. Trimming shortened V by 1 base and J by 4 bases, and 14 bases separated the two germline ends. The CDR3 reads CASSLVRGRLYEQYF. CDR3 sequence (DNA): TGTGCCAGCAGCTTAGTGCGGGGGCGATTATACGAGCAGTACTTC.

The chain links TRBV14 to TRBJ2-7; D unclear. V was pared by 5 bases and J by 2 bases, with 4 bases between. CDR3 length: 11 amino acids. Germline V lookup: CDR1 SGHDN, CDR2 FVKESK. CDR3 DNA sequence: TGTGCCAGCAGCACTACCTACGAGCAGTACTTC. It is translated as CASSTTYEQYF.

The chain employs TRBV12-3 or TRBV12-4 and TRBJ2-7; 7 positions agree with TRBD2. This CDR3 has 11 residues. J gave up 7 bases and V 5 bases, and 2 bases lay outside the gene matches. CDR3 amino acids: CASSIGGEQYF. In DNA, the CDR3 is TGTGCCAGCAGTATCGGGGGGGAGCAGTACTTC.

This chain connects TRBV10-3 to TRBJ1-1, with TRBD1 identical over 10 bases. Germline V gene data show CDR1 as ENHRY and CDR2 as SYGVKD. Germline trimming cut 4 bases from V and 6 bases from J; bases unmatched to any gene: 14. The CDR3 totals 17 residues. CDR3 DNA sequence: TGTGCCATCAGTGGATTACTAGAGACAGGGGGCAGCCCTGAAGCTTTCTTT. This sequence encodes CAISGLLETGGSPEAFF.

CDR3 protein: CASSESWDSNTDTQYF. Here the CDR3 DNA reads TGTGCCAGCAGCGAGTCCTGGGACTCGAACACAGATACGCAGTATTTT. The chain combines TRBV6-4 with TRBJ2-3; tentatively, D is TRBD2 (6 bases). The germline CDR1 and CDR2 sequences are MRHNA and SNTAGT. The V gene lost 6 bases and the J gene lost 2 bases, with 18 bases spanning the gap. This CDR3 comprises 16 residues.

V usage is TRBV5-1 and J usage is TRBJ2-2; TRBD1 aligns across 7 bases. CDR1 and CDR2 from the germline V gene are SGHRS and YFSETQ. V shed 3 bases and J 7 bases; nucleotides not matched to a gene: 6. CDR3 length: 14 amino acids. DNA of the CDR3: TGCGCCAGCAGCTACGACAGGGTGAGCGGGGAGCTGTTTTTT. Translation gives CASSYDRVSGELFF. The complete variable domain, with remaining parts taken from reference TRBV5-1 and TRBJ2-2, reads KAGVTQTPRYLIKTRGQQVTLSCSPISGHRSVSWYQQTPGQGLQFLFEYFSETQRNKGNFPGRFSGRQFSNSRSEMNVSTLELGDSALYLCASSYDRVSGELFFGEGSRLTVL.